The T cell receptor (beta chain) under discussion was sequenced for a study of blood T cell repertoires in COVID-19. On the study more broadly: There were acute and convalescent COVID-19 samples, and they came from the United States, Italy and Spain. Sample material is recorded as cDNA or gDNA derived from T cells, B-cell-depleted T cells, or PBMCs.

Clones were sequenced by immunoSEQ multiplex PCR, and TCRdb holds only the in-frame ones, with some missing. Counted here are approximately 260,000 clones, 80% to 90% occurring once; the ten biggest clones make up approximately 9.9%. This CDR3 contains 14 residues. Germline values: CDR1 SNHLY, CDR2 FYNNEI. Trimming cost V 6 bases and J 7 bases, with 18 bases left between them. The material sequenced was peripheral blood. The chain uses TRBV2 and TRBJ2-5; D possibly corresponds to TRBD1 (6 bases). The sequence was collected from a woman in her 70s with acute or convalescent COVID-19. The DNA for the CDR3 is TGTGCCAGCAGGTCGACAGGTTCTTCGGGGACCCAGTACTTC. Residues: CASRSTGSSGTQYF.